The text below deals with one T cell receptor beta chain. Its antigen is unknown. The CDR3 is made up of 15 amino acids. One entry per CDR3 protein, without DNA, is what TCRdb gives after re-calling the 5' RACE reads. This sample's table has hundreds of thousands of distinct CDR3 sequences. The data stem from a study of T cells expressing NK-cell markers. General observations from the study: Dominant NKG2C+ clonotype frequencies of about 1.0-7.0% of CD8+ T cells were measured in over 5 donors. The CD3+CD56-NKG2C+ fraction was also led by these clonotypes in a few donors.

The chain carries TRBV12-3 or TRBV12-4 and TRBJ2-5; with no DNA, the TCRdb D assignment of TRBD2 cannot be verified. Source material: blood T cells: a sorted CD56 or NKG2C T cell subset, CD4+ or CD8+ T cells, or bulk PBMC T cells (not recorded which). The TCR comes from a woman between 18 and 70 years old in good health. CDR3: CASSLGLAGYVTQYF.